A single sample is the source of the 21 T cell receptor beta chains below, sequenced in a study of memory CD4+ T cells and cytomegalovirus serostatus. Produced via immunoSEQ multiplex PCR; TCRdb's table is partial and in-frame only. This table holds fewer than 40,000 clones, around 80% found once. Single viable CD3+CD4+CD8-CD45RO+ cells were sorted as the memory CD4+ T cells. The specimen sequenced was memory CD4+ T cells from blood. All receptors come from an adult in good health and CMV-seropositive.

This chain links TRBV6-5 with TRBJ1-2; D is unclear. The CDR3 is made up of 16 amino acids. V was pared by 4 bases and J by 1 base, with 16 bases between. Germline V gives CDR1 MNHEY, CDR2 SVGAGI. CDR3 nucleotide sequence: TGTGCCAGCAGTTGGATGGGCTGGGATGTTAACTATGGCTACACCTTC. Amino acids: CASSWMGWDVNYGYTF.

The chain carries TRBV4-3 and TRBJ2-2, with D perhaps TRBD1 or TRBD2 (5 bases each). This CDR3 spans 15 amino acids. V was clipped by 4 bases and J by 3 bases, with 12 bases between them. The germline V gene has CDR1 LGHNA and CDR2 YSLEER. The CDR3 nucleotides read TGCGCCAGCAGCCTTGCGAGGGGATACACCGGGGAGCTGTTTTTT. This gives the protein CASSLARGYTGELFF.

This rearrangement joins TRBV2 to TRBJ1-5, with 9 bases identical to TRBD1. V dropped 2 bases and J dropped 7; count of bases not matched to a gene: 12. Germline V gene sequence: CDR1 SNHLY, CDR2 FYNNEI. This CDR3 contains 17 residues. CDR3: CASSETGGPSFFQPQHF. The DNA for the CDR3 is TGTGCCAGCAGTGAAACAGGGGGCCCGAGTTTTTTCCAGCCCCAGCATTTT.

J is TRBJ2-2 and V is TRBV6-5; maybe TRBD2 (5 bases). CDR3 length: 12 residues. Germline V gene sequence: CDR1 MNHEY, CDR2 SVGAGI. V was cut by 7 bases and J by 6 bases, with 9 bases left in between. CDR3 sequence: CASTGRAGELFF. CDR3 bases: TGTGCCAGCACGGGAAGGGCCGGGGAGCTGTTTTTT.

This chain joins TRBV14 and TRBJ1-1; a weak D match, TRBD1 (5 bases). This CDR3 spans 14 amino acids. Trimming left V 2 bases short and J 4 bases short, with 11 bases between. Germline CDR1 SGHDN, CDR2 FVKESK. DNA for the CDR3: TGTGCCAGCAGCCAAACCGGGACGGGCACTGAAGCTTTCTTT. It codes for CASSQTGTGTEAFF.

The chain is built from TRBV4-2 and TRBJ2-2, with TRBD2 identical over 10 bases. The trim removed 2 bases at V and 7 bases at J, leaving 4 bases unmatched. This CDR3 spans 15 amino acids. Germline CDR1 reads LGHNA; CDR2 reads YNFKEQ. As DNA, the CDR3 is TGTGCCAGCAGCCAAAGCGGGAGGGCCGGCGGGGAGCTGTTTTTT. Its protein is CASSQSGRAGGELFF.

CDR3: CASSLVGTGNMAQFF. Here the CDR3 DNA reads TGTGCCAGCAGCTTAGTTGGGACAGGGAATATGGCGCAGTTCTTC. V gene TRBV7-8 combines with J gene TRBJ2-1; 9 bases map to TRBD1. The V gene's germline CDR1 is SGHVS and CDR2 FQNEAQ. V was clipped by 1 base and J by 12 bases; unmatched bases: 10. CDR3 size: 15 residues.

This clone showed up just a few times. J is TRBJ1-4 and V is TRBV5-6, with 10 positions matching TRBD1. The CDR3 sequence is 14 residues long. The germline V gene has CDR1 SGHDT and CDR2 YYEEEE. V gave up 4 bases and J gave up 8 bases; unmatched junction bases: 5. This chain's CDR3 is CASSPDRGREKLFF. DNA of the CDR3: TGTGCCAGCAGCCCCGACAGGGGGCGGGAAAAACTGTTTTTT.

The genes are TRBV28 and TRBJ2-7; D is possibly TRBD1 or TRBD2 (5 bases each). Trimming removed 5 bases at V and 3 bases at J, with 17 bases between. This CDR3 has 15 residues. Germline lookup yields CDR1 MDHEN and CDR2 SYDVKM. The CDR3 nucleotides are TGTGCCAGCAGTCCGGGGCCGAAAAAACTCTACGAGCAGTACTTC. Residues: CASSPGPKKLYEQYF.

The DNA for the CDR3 is TGTGCCACAAGCCTGACAGGAACTAATGAAAAACTGTTTTTT. Encoded protein: CATSLTGTNEKLFF. The rearrangement uses TRBV10-3 and TRBJ1-4; perhaps TRBD1 as D (6 bases). The CDR3 is 14 amino acids. The V end was cut by 10 bases, the J end by 1 base, with 13 bases between. Germline assignment: CDR1 ENHRY and CDR2 SYGVKD.

This clone has a handful of counts. V and J are TRBV4-1 and TRBJ1-1; D not certain. From germline, CDR1 is MGHRA and CDR2 YSYEKL. Trimming removed 2 bases from V and 0 bases from J, with 13 bases in between. CDR3 size: 16 residues. The CDR3 nucleotides read TGCGCCAGCAGCCAAATCGGGCGCACCATGAACACTGAAGCTTTCTTT. Its protein product is CASSQIGRTMNTEAFF.

This clone appeared a few times. This chain joins TRBV29-1 and TRBJ2-7, with D possibly TRBD1 on 6 matching bases. Trimming stripped 7 bases from V and 7 bases from J, with 17 bases between. The germline V gene has CDR1 SQVTM and CDR2 ANQGSEA. The CDR3 totals 12 residues. CDR3 nucleotide sequence: TGCAGCGCCGGACAGCGGTTGGGGGAGCAGTACTTC. It yields the protein CSAGQRLGEQYF.

This chain connects TRBV5-1 to TRBJ1-1; a weak D match, TRBD1 (6 bases). The CDR3 totals 12 residues. Germline loops: CDR1 SGHRS, CDR2 YFSETQ. V lost 6 bases and J 4 bases, leaving 10 bases between the germline ends. CDR3 residues: CASKAGVTEAFF. The DNA for the CDR3 is TGCGCCAGCAAAGCAGGGGTCACTGAAGCTTTCTTT.

The gene calls are TRBV7-3 and TRBJ2-3, with 10 bases identical to TRBD2. The CDR3 consists of 14 residues. V was pared by 5 bases and J by 6 bases, with 5 bases of the junction left unmatched. The germline gives CDR1 SGHTA, CDR2 FQGTGA. CDR3 in DNA: TGTGCCAGCAGCGCTAGCGGGAGTGAGGATACGCAGTATTTT. Encoded protein: CASSASGSEDTQYF.

This clone has a handful of counts. The chain has TRBV5-1 and TRBJ2-5; 8 bases agree with TRBD2. Per the germline V gene, CDR1 is SGHRS and CDR2 is YFSETQ. This CDR3 region has 16 residues. The trim removed 0 bases at V and 2 bases at J, leaving 6 bases unmatched. The CDR3 coding sequence is TGCGCCAGCAGCTTGGTAGCGGGAACCAATCAAGAGACCCAGTACTTC. This encodes CASSLVAGTNQETQYF.

This chain joins TRBV10-3 and TRBJ2-1; possibly TRBD2 for D (6 bases). The CDR3 consists of 11 residues. The germline gives CDR1 ENHRY, CDR2 SYGVKD. V lost 10 bases and J 5 bases, leaving 9 bases between the germline ends. CDR3 sequence reads: CATRRDNEQFF. DNA of the CDR3: TGTGCCACCCGGAGGGACAATGAGCAGTTCTTC.

The chain joins TRBV2 to TRBJ2-5; perhaps D is TRBD1 or TRBD2 (5 bases each). V lost 5 bases and J 1 base, leaving 14 bases between the germline ends. Germline values: CDR1 SNHLY, CDR2 FYNNEI. The CDR3 spans 15 residues. DNA of the CDR3: TGTGCCAGCAGTATAAATAATGGGGGCCAAGAGACCCAGTACTTC. This codes for CASSINNGGQETQYF.

The rearrangement uses TRBV2 and TRBJ2-3, with TRBD2 as a possible D gene (6 bases). Trimming took 3 bases from V and 2 from J, leaving 12 bases between them. CDR1 is SNHLY, CDR2 FYNNEI, per germline. This CDR3 contains 15 residues. The DNA for the CDR3 is TGTGCCAGCAGTGAGGGAGGCGCAGACACAGATACGCAGTATTTT. Protein product: CASSEGGADTDTQYF.

The V call is TRBV29-1, the J call TRBJ2-3; 9 nucleotides agree with TRBD2. The junction had 5 bases not matched to a gene; V was cut back by 2 bases and J by 5 bases. CDR3 length: 14 residues. CDR1 and CDR2 from the germline V gene are SQVTM and ANQGSEA. CDR3 bases: TGCAGCGTTGAACGGGGCGGGAGGGGAGATACGCAGTATTTT. It specifies CSVERGGRGDTQYF.

The CDR3 region has the DNA TGCGCCAGCAGCCAAGATGAGTTGACAGTAGCTGGCTACACCTTC. Translated, it gives CASSQDELTVAGYTF. This chain uses TRBV4-1 with TRBJ1-2, with TRBD1 as a possible D gene (5 bases). The CDR3 sequence is 15 residues long. V gave up 0 bases and J gave up 7 bases, with 15 bases separating them. Germline CDR1 MGHRA, CDR2 YSYEKL.

The chain employs TRBV28 and TRBJ2-6; D ambiguous. Germline values: CDR1 MDHEN, CDR2 SYDVKM. The CDR3 sequence is 13 residues long. V was trimmed by 4 bases and J by 6 bases, leaving 7 bases between them. CDR3 sequence reads: CASSYHKANVLTF. DNA of the CDR3: TGTGCCAGCAGTTACCACAAGGCCAACGTCCTGACTTTC.